This T cell receptor (beta chain) was found in a study of T cell responses to AZD1222 COVID-19 vaccine. Produced via immunoSEQ multiplex PCR; TCRdb's table is partial and in-frame only. The sample records 200,000 to 300,000 clones, 80% to 95% being singletons. The V end was cut by 6 bases, the J end by 0 bases, with 18 bases between. Germline CDR1 and CDR2: MNHEY and SMNVEV (reference sequence). This CDR3 is built from 16 residues. The receptor's source is an adult in good health. The V gene is TRBV27, the J gene TRBJ2-7, with D perhaps matching TRBD1 or TRBD2 (5 bases each). The specimen comprised peripheral blood, sampled on day 0 of AZD1222 vaccination. The CDR3 DNA follows: TGTGCCAGCAGCCCCCGGGGCAGGACGAGCTCCTACGAGCAGTACTTC. Translating it yields CASSPRGRTSSYEQYF.